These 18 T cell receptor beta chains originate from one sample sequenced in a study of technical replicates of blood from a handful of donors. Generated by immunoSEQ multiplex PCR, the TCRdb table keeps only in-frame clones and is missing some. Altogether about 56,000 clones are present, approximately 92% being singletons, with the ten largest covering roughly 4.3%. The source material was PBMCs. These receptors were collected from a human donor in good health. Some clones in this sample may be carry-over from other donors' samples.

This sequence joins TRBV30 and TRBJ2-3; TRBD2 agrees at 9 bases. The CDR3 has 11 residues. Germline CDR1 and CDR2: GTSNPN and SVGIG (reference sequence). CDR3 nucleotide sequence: TGTGCTAGCGGGAGCCCAGATACGCAGTATTTT. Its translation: CASGSPDTQYF.

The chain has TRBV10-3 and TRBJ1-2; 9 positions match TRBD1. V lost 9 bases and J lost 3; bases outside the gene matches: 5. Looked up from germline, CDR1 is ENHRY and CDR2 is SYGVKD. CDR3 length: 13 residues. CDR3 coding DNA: TGTGCCATTCTGACAGGGGGAGACTATGGCTACACCTTC. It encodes CAILTGGDYGYTF.

For the CDR3, the DNA is TGCGCCAGCAGCCAAGGACGACAGGGACTAGCCCCCTACGAGCAGTACTTC. This encodes CASSQGRQGLAPYEQYF. The rearrangement links TRBV4-3 to TRBJ2-7; TRBD2 aligns across 9 bases. CDR1 LGHNA and CDR2 YSLEER come from the germline V gene. The V and J ends lost 1 base and 2 bases, in that order; junction bases with no gene match: 9. The CDR3 contains 17 residues.

The CDR3 region is CASSLEPIWDTQYF. The CDR3 DNA sequence: TGTGCCAGCAGCTTGGAGCCAATATGGGATACGCAGTATTTT. The chain couples TRBV7-9 to TRBJ2-3; no clear D gene. Between the trimmed V and J ends, which lost 3 bases and 6 bases, there was a span of 13 bases. CDR3 size: 14 residues. Per the germline V gene, CDR1 is SEHNR and CDR2 is FQNEAQ (reference sequence).

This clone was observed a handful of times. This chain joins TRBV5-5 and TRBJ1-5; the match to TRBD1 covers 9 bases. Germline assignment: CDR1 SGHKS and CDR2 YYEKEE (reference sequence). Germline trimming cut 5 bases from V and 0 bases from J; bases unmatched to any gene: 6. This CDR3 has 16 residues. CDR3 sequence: CASSSQGALSNQPQHF. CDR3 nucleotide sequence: TGTGCCAGCAGTTCACAGGGGGCCCTTAGCAATCAGCCCCAGCATTTT.

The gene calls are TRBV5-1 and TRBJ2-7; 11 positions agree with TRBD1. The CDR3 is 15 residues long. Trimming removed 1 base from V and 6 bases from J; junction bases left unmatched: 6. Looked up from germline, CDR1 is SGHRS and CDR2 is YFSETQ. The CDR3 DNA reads TGCGCCAGCAGCTTGTCGGGGACAGGGGGTGCCGAGCAGTACTTC. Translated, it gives CASSLSGTGGAEQYF.

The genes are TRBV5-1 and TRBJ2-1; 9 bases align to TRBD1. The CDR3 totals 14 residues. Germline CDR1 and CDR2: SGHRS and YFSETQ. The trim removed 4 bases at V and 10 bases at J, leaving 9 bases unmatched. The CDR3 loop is CASSQGTGTVEQFF. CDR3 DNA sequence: TGCGCCAGCAGCCAGGGGACAGGGACGGTCGAGCAGTTCTTC.

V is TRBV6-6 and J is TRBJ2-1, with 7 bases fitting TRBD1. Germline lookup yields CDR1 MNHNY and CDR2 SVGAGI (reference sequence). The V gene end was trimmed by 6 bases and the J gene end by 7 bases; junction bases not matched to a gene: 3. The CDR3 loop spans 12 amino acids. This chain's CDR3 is CASSLTGNEQFF. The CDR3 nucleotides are TGTGCCAGCAGCTTGACAGGGAATGAGCAGTTCTTC.

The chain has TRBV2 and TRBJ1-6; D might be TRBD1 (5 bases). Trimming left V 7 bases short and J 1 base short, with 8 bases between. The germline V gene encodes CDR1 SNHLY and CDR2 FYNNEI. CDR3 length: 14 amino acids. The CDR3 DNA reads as TGTGCCAGCACCCAGGGATCCTATAATTCACCCCTCCACTTT. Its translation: CASTQGSYNSPLHF.

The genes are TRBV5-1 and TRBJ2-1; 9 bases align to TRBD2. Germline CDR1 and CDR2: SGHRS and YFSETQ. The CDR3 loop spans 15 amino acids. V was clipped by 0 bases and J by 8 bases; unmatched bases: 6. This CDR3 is CASSLDAGGQDEQFF. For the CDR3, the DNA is TGCGCCAGCAGCTTGGACGCGGGGGGGCAGGATGAGCAGTTCTTC. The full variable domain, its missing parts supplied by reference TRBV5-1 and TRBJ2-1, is KAGVTQTPRYLIKTRGQQVTLSCSPISGHRSVSWYQQTPGQGLQFLFEYFSETQRNKGNFPGRFSGRQFSNSRSEMNVSTLELGDSALYLCASSLDAGGQDEQFFGPGTRLTVL.

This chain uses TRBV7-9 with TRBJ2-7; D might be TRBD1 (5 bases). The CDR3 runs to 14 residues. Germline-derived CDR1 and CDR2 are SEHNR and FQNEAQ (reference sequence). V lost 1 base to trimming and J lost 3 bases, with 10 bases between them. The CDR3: CASSLGDRDYEQYF. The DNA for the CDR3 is TGTGCCAGCAGCTTAGGAGACAGAGACTACGAGCAGTACTTC. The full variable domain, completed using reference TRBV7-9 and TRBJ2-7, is DTGVSQNPRHKITKRGQNVTFRCDPISEHNRLYWYRQTLGQGPEFLTYFQNEAQLEKSRLLSDRFSAERPKGSFSTLEIQRTEQGDSAMYLCASSLGDRDYEQYFGPGTRLTVT.

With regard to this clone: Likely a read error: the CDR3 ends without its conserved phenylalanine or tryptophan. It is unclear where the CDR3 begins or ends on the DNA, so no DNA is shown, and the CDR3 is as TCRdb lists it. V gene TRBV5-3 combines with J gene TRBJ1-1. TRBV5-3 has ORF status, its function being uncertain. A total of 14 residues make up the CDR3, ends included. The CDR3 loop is CARSPQGWDCLLFI.

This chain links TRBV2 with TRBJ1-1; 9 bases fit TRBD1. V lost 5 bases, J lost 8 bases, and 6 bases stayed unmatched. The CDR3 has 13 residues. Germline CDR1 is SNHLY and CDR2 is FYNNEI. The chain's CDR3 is CASSPDRGIEAFF. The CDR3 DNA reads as TGTGCCAGCAGTCCCGACAGGGGGATCGAAGCTTTCTTT.

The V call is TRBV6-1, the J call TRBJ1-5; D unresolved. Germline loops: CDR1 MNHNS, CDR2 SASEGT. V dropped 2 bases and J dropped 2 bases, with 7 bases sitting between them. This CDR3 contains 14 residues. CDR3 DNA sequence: TGTGCCAGCAGTGAAACGGGAGGCAATCAGCCCCAGCATTTT. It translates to CASSETGGNQPQHF.

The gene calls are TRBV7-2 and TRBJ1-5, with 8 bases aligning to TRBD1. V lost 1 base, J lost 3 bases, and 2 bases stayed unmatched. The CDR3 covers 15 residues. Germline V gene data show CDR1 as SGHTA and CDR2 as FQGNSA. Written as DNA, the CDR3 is TGTGCCAGCAGCTTAGGACAGGGGTTCAATCAGCCCCAGCATTTT. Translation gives CASSLGQGFNQPQHF.

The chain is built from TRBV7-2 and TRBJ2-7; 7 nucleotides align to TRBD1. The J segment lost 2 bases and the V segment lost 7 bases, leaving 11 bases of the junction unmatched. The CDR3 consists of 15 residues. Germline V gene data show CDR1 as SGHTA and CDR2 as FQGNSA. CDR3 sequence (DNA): TGTGCCAGCACCACGGGCAGGGGGTGGACCTACGAGCAGTACTTC. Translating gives CASTTGRGWTYEQYF.

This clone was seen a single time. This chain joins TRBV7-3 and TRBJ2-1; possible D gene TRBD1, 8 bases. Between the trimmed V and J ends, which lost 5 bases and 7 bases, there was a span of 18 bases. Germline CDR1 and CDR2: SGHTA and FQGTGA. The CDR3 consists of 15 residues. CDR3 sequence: CASSVQGAGVNEQFF. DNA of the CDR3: TGTGCCAGCAGCGTCCAGGGGGCGGGAGTGAATGAGCAGTTCTTC.

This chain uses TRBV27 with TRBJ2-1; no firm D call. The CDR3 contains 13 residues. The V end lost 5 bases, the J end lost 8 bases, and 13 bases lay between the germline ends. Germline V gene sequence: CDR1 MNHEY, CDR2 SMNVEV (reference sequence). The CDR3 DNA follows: TGTGCCAGCAGTACGGTACCCCGCGATGAGCAGTTCTTC. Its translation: CASSTVPRDEQFF.